This T cell receptor beta chain emerged from a study of control samples from healthy donors and cancer patients. TCRdb's copy holds only in-frame clones and misses some; the assay was immunoSEQ multiplex PCR. The repertoire includes about 98,000 clones, approximately 81% of them detected once, and about 10% sits in the top ten. Germline V gives CDR1 SGHRS, CDR2 YFSETQ. CDR3 size: 15 residues. Losses at the gene ends were 4 bases for V and 4 bases for J; bases not matched to a gene: 3. The sample taken for sequencing was blood. This receptor was identified in a woman in her 30s in good health. The chain employs TRBV5-1 and TRBJ2-1; 12 bases are a match to TRBD1. The CDR3 is CASSTGQGAYNEQFF. The CDR3 DNA sequence: TGCGCCAGCAGCACGGGACAGGGGGCGTACAATGAGCAGTTCTTC.